A single sample is the source of the 2 T cell receptor beta chains below, sequenced in a study of blood T cell repertoires in COVID-19. Clones were sequenced by immunoSEQ multiplex PCR, and TCRdb holds only the in-frame ones, with some missing. The profile shows 11,000 to 15,000 clones, 75% to 90% of them singletons. Source material: peripheral blood. The receptors come from a human donor in a cohort sampled during active COVID-19.

Turning to this clone: The junction differs from germline at one of its ends, possibly a read error. The CDR3 DNA sequence: TGTGCCGGCAGCCAAGGTGCCCGTTTGGCCACCCTCCACTTT. It translates to CAGSQGARLATLHF. This chain uses TRBV14 with TRBJ1-6; D not certain. The CDR3 contains 14 residues. Germline V lookup: CDR1 SGHDN, CDR2 FVKESK.

The chain links TRBV7-6 to TRBJ2-3, with 12 bases aligning to TRBD2. Germline V lookup: CDR1 SGHVS, CDR2 FNYEAQ. Losses at the gene ends were 2 bases for V and 6 bases for J; bases not matched to a gene: 9. The CDR3 has 17 residues. The CDR3 is CASSLLAGGPIPDTQYF. The DNA for the CDR3 is TGTGCCAGCAGCTTACTAGCGGGAGGGCCAATACCCGATACGCAGTATTTT. Full variable domain (outside the CDR3, taken from reference TRBV7-6 and TRBJ2-3): GAGVSQSPRYKVTKRGQDVALRCDPISGHVSLYWYRQALGQGPEFLTYFNYEAQQDKSGLPNDRFSAERPEGSISTLTIQRTEQRDSAMYRCASSLLAGGPIPDTQYFGPGTRLTVL.